This T cell receptor beta chain is drawn from a study of regulatory T cells in long-lasting Graves disease. Study as a whole: Over 5 years on antithyroid drugs plus positive TSH receptor antibodies marked Graves' disease as persistent. Regarding the study as a whole: A greater number of public clonotypes (under 3,000) was shared by persistent patients than by new patients (about 990). Newly diagnosed Graves' patients had higher TCR diversity than persistent ones.

Construction of TCR beta libraries relied on iRepertoire HTBI primers and on Arm-PCR targeting CDR3 regions. Each CDR3 protein is one row after TCRdb ran MiXCR on the multiplex PCR reads. Among 400,000 to 500,000 distinct CDR3 sequences listed, roughly a fifth were seen once. This clonotype showed up many times. Its matching antigen is unknown. Deletions cut 2 bases from V and 5 bases from J, with 9 bases between. CDR3 length: 13 residues. Time point meaning: persistent/refractory GD, antithyroid drugs over 5 years with positive TRAb. RNA isolated from PBMCs was used to make the TCR library. Graves' disease diagnosis was established per American Thyroid Association guidelines.

This TCR came from a female donor with Graves disease. Sequenced material: peripheral blood mononuclear cells (PBMCs), taken when the disease was refractory, from a patient treated with antithyroid drugs. The chain joins TRBV12-3 or TRBV12-4 to TRBJ2-5, with a weak D call TRBD2 (5 bases). DNA of the CDR3: TGTGCCAGCAGTTTACTAGCAGCCGAGACCCAGTACTTC. Translating it yields CASSLLAAETQYF.